The 16 T cell receptor beta chains given below trace back to one sample, sequenced in a study of blood T cells in healthy people across ages. The authors ran a second PCR of about 7 to 11 cycles using a sample-barcoded 5' primer and a J-beta primer mix. TCRdb re-analysed the 5' RACE reads in MiXCR, keeping a single row per CDR3 protein. In the table there are some 550,000 distinct CDR3 sequences, around 48% of which are singletons. The sequenced sample was blood. All receptors come from a man at least 80 years old in good health.

This clonotype has just a few counts. The rearrangement joins TRBV6-2 or TRBV6-3 to TRBJ2-4, with D unclear. The DNA end is more similar to TRBJ2-7, so the J call may be wrong. CDR3 size: 13 residues. CDR1 MNHEY and CDR2 SVGEGT come from the germline V gene. CDR3 in amino acids: CASSSSARYEQYF. The DNA for the CDR3 is TGTGCCAGCAGTTCATCGGCGCGGTACGAGCAGTACTTC.

V and J are TRBV5-1 and TRBJ1-4; a possible D gene is TRBD1 (5 bases). The CDR3 extends over 15 amino acids. CDR1 is SGHRS and CDR2 is YFSETQ in the germline V gene. Between the trimmed V and J ends, which lost 0 bases and 6 bases, there was a span of 12 bases. The CDR3 reads CASSLAVGGHEKLFF. The CDR3 DNA sequence: TGCGCCAGCAGCTTGGCCGTCGGGGGACATGAAAAACTGTTTTTT.

About this clonotype itself: The junction and the germline gene differ at one end; a read error may be behind it. The rearrangement links TRBV20-1 to TRBJ2-7, with 10 bases matching TRBD1. The CDR3 runs to 13 residues. Germline V lookup: CDR1 DFQATT, CDR2 SNEGSKA (reference sequence). The CDR3 DNA is TGCGGTGCTCTCCGGGACAGGGGCTACGAGCAGTACTTC. Translated, it gives CGALRDRGYEQYF.

This clonotype was observed a single time. At one of its ends the junction is not consistent with the germline gene, which may arise from a read error. The chain employs TRBV7-8 and TRBJ2-1; TRBD2 aligns across 7 bases. Germline CDR1 and CDR2: SGHVS and FQNEAQ. The CDR3 is made up of 14 amino acids. CDR3 in DNA: TGTGCCAGCAGATTAGGACTAGACTCCTACGAGCAGTTCTTC. It codes for CASRLGLDSYEQFF.

As concerns this clonotype: The junction does not match germline at one end; this may be a read error. The rearrangement uses TRBV29-1 and TRBJ1-2, with a tentative D call TRBD1 (5 bases). The germline V gene has CDR1 SQVTM and CDR2 ANQGSEA. The CDR3 runs 13 residues. The CDR3: CSVGDDRVYGHTF. In DNA form, the CDR3 reads TGCAGCGTGGGGGACGACAGAGTCTATGGCCACACCTTC.

V gene TRBV7-2 combines with J gene TRBJ2-4; D is ambiguous. From germline, CDR1 is SGHTA and CDR2 FQGNSA. This CDR3 contains 16 residues. Between the trimmed V and J ends, which lost 2 bases and 0 bases, there was a span of 11 bases. In DNA, the CDR3 is TGTGCCAGCAGCTTAAGGACCACGGGAGCCAAAAACATTCAGTACTTC. As protein: CASSLRTTGAKNIQYF.

A remark on this clonotype: A much larger clone sits a single nucleotide away, making a read error possible. The V gene is TRBV5-1, the J gene TRBJ2-1; 8 nucleotides match TRBD1. The CDR3 totals 15 residues. The trim removed 5 bases at V and 3 bases at J, leaving 7 bases unmatched. The V gene's germline CDR1 is SGHRS and CDR2 YFSETQ. This CDR3 is CASRLTGAGYNEQFF. The CDR3, as DNA: TGCGCCAGCAGACTGACAGGGGCGGGCTACAATGAGCAGTTCTTC.

This clonotype came up many times. This chain joins TRBV29-1 and TRBJ2-7; 8 bases line up with TRBD1. This CDR3 region has 13 residues. Germline V gene sequence: CDR1 SQVTM, CDR2 ANQGSEA. After removal of 7 bases from V and 5 bases from J, the junction contained 10 bases not matched to a gene. CDR3 residues: CSAAVAGGDEQYF. The DNA for the CDR3 is TGCAGCGCCGCTGTCGCAGGGGGCGACGAGCAGTACTTC.

This clonotype was found a few times. The rearrangement uses TRBV6-6 and TRBJ2-2, with D hard to call. Germline V gives CDR1 MNHNY, CDR2 SVGAGI (reference sequence). Trimming stripped 6 bases from V and 8 bases from J, with 7 bases between. The CDR3 totals 11 residues. In DNA form, the CDR3 reads TGTGCCAGCAGGCTGACAGGGGAGCTGTTTTTT. This gives the protein CASRLTGELFF.

The sample holds a few counts of this clonotype. V and J are TRBV2 and TRBJ1-4; D remains unclear. The CDR3 length is 16 residues. Per the germline V gene, CDR1 is SNHLY and CDR2 is FYNNEI. Between the trimmed V and J ends, which lost 5 bases and 7 bases, there was a span of 20 bases. DNA of the CDR3: TGTGCCAGCAGTAATATGGGGAGAGGAGCAGGTGAAAAACTGTTTTTT. It encodes CASSNMGRGAGEKLFF. The entire variable domain, with the rest obtained from reference TRBV2 and TRBJ1-4, is as follows: EPEVTQTPSHQVTQMGQEVILRCVPISNHLYFYWYRQILGQKVEFLVSFYNNEISEKSEIFDDQFSVERPDGSNFTLKIRSTKLEDSAMYFCASSNMGRGAGEKLFFGSGTQLSVL.

V and J are TRBV29-1 and TRBJ1-1; TRBD1 agrees at 9 bases. CDR1 and CDR2 from the germline V gene are SQVTM and ANQGSEA. This CDR3 has 13 amino acids. J was trimmed by 5 bases and V by 6 bases; bases with no gene match: 7. The CDR3, as DNA: TGCAGCGTATCTGACAGGGGGGGGACTGAAGCTTTCTTT. This sequence encodes CSVSDRGGTEAFF.

The table lists this clonotype with a few counts. The chain carries TRBV3-1 and TRBJ2-1, with D possibly matching TRBD2 (6 bases). Germline CDR1 LGHDT, CDR2 YNNKEL (reference sequence). V dropped 2 bases and J dropped 8 bases, with 7 bases sitting between them. The CDR3 totals 12 residues. CDR3: CASSQSGHEQFF. The CDR3, as DNA: TGTGCCAGCAGCCAAAGCGGGCATGAGCAGTTCTTC.

This rearrangement joins TRBV4-3 to TRBJ1-1, with D maybe TRBD1 (5 bases). The CDR3 runs 14 residues. V was clipped by 1 base and J by 3 bases, with 9 bases between them. The germline V gene encodes CDR1 LGHNA and CDR2 YSLEER. CDR3 sequence: CASSQGDGYTEAFF. CDR3 bases: TGCGCCAGCAGCCAAGGGGACGGGTACACTGAAGCTTTCTTT.

A few counts support this clonotype. The chain links TRBV7-2 to TRBJ2-1; 7 nucleotides align to TRBD2. V lost 5 bases and J lost 4; bases outside the gene matches: 8. CDR3 length: 15 amino acids. CDR1 and CDR2 from the germline V gene are SGHTA and FQGNSA. The CDR3 loop reads CASSPGRAGYNEQFF. CDR3 in DNA: TGTGCCAGCAGCCCGGGGCGAGCGGGGTACAATGAGCAGTTCTTC.

This chain joins TRBV5-5 and TRBJ2-1; 7 bases match TRBD1. Germline loops: CDR1 SGHKS, CDR2 YYEKEE (reference sequence). J gave up 0 bases and V 3 bases, and 6 bases lay outside the gene matches. The CDR3 loop spans 16 amino acids. The CDR3: CASSSRTGSSYNEQFF. The CDR3 nucleotides read TGTGCCAGCAGCTCGCGGACAGGAAGCTCCTACAATGAGCAGTTCTTC.

The V and J genes are TRBV11-2 and TRBJ2-1, with unresolved D. Germline V gives CDR1 SGHAT, CDR2 FQNNGV. CDR3 length: 14 residues. V dropped 0 bases and J dropped 3 bases, with 6 bases sitting between them. The CDR3 is CASSLERIYNEQFF. The CDR3 DNA follows: TGTGCCAGCAGCTTAGAGCGGATCTACAATGAGCAGTTCTTC.